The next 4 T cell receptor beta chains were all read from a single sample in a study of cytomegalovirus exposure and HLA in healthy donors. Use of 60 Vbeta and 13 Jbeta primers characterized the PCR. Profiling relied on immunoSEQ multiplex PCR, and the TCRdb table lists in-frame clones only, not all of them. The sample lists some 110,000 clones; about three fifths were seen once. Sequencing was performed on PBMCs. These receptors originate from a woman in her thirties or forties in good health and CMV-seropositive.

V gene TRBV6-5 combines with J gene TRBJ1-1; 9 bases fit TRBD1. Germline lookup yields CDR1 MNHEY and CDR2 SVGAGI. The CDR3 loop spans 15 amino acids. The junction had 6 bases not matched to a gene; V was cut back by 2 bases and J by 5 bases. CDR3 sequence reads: CASSYMGTGMTEAFF. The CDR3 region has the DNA TGTGCCAGCAGTTACATGGGGACAGGGATGACTGAAGCTTTCTTT.

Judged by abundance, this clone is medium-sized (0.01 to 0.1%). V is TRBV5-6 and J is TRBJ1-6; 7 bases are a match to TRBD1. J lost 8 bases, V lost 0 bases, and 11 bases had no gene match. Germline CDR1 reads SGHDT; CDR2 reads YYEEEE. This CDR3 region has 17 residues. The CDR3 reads CASSLVLFTGADSPLHF. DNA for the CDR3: TGTGCCAGCAGCTTGGTCCTGTTTACAGGGGCGGATTCACCCCTCCACTTT.

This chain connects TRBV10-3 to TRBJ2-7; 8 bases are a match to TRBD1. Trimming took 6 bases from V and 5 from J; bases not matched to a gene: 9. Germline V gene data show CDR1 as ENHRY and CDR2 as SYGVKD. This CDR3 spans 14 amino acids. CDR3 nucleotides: TGTGCCATCAGGCCCTCGGACAGGGCCGACGAGCAGTACTTC. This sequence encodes CAIRPSDRADEQYF.

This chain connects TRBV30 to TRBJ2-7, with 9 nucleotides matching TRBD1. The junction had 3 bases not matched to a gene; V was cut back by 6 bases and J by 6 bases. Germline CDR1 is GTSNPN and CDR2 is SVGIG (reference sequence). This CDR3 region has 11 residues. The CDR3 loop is CACSDRGEQYF. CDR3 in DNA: TGTGCCTGTTCGGACAGGGGCGAGCAGTACTTC.